These 17 T cell receptor beta chains were all obtained from the same sample, sequenced in a study of yellow fever vaccine responses in identical twins. TCRdb itself ran the RT-PCR reads through MiXCR, one entry per CDR3 protein. Among approximately 1,000 distinct CDR3 sequences, 70% to 85% were seen once, and the ten largest hold approximately 13%. Here the sequenced sample was T cells from blood (PBMCs), unsorted or a sorted subset (not recorded which), taken before or after yellow fever vaccination (not recorded which). These receptors originate from a female donor who received the yellow fever vaccine.

The chain employs TRBV29-1 and TRBJ2-1, with TRBD1 identical over 8 bases. Germline CDR1 SQVTM, CDR2 ANQGSEA. This CDR3 has 13 amino acids. With V trimmed by 6 bases and J by 1 base, 2 bases remained unmatched. For the CDR3, the DNA is TGCAGCGTACAGGGGGGTTCCTACAATGAGCAGTTCTTC. Amino acids: CSVQGGSYNEQFF.

The rearrangement links TRBV20-1 to TRBJ2-1, with TRBD2 matching over 8 bases. The CDR3 is 15 residues long. CDR1 is DFQATT and CDR2 is SNEGSKA in the germline V gene (reference sequence). J lost 7 bases, V lost 0 bases, and 8 bases had no gene match. CDR3 loop: CSARDPTGTSNEQFF. For the CDR3, the DNA is TGCAGTGCTAGAGATCCGACCGGGACTAGTAATGAGCAGTTCTTC.

The chain employs TRBV11-3 and TRBJ1-1, with TRBD1 as a possible D gene (6 bases). Trimming removed 1 base at V and 0 bases at J, with 15 bases between. The CDR3 is made up of 17 amino acids. The germline CDR1 and CDR2 sequences are SGHNT and YENEEA. In nucleotides, the CDR3 is TGTGCCAGCAGCTTAGTTTGGCCAGGGGCGCTGAACACTGAAGCTTTCTTT. Protein sequence: CASSLVWPGALNTEAFF.

The rearrangement joins TRBV27 to TRBJ2-1; 9 nucleotides line up with TRBD2. V lost 2 bases to trimming and J lost 0 bases; unmatched junction nucleotides: 2. Germline CDR1 reads MNHEY; CDR2 reads SMNVEV (reference sequence). The CDR3 is 16 residues long. The CDR3 nucleotides are TGTGCCAGCAGTTTAGCGGGGGGGCTCTCCTACAATGAGCAGTTCTTC. Translation gives CASSLAGGLSYNEQFF.

The genes are TRBV4-2 and TRBJ2-5; D is possibly TRBD2 (6 bases). CDR3 length equals 16 residues. Germline CDR1 is LGHNA and CDR2 is YNFKEQ. With 1 base removed from V and 0 bases from J, the gap between germline ends came to 12 bases. Here the CDR3 reads CASSQGRGKYQETQYF. CDR3 DNA: TGTGCCAGCAGCCAAGGCCGGGGGAAGTACCAAGAGACCCAGTACTTC.

This clonotype was detected only a few times. V usage is TRBV12-3 or TRBV12-4 and J usage is TRBJ2-3, with D perhaps TRBD1 (6 bases). The CDR3 loop spans 13 amino acids. Deletions cut 6 bases from V and 4 bases from J, with 11 bases between. The CDR3 region has the DNA TGTGCCAGCAGGACGGACAGTTCAGATACGCAGTATTTT. The encoded protein is CASRTDSSDTQYF.

The chain uses TRBV6-2 or TRBV6-3 and TRBJ2-1; 7 nucleotides align to TRBD1. Unmatched junction bases numbered 4, after V lost 7 bases and J lost 1 base. The CDR3 has 14 amino acids. The germline CDR1 and CDR2 sequences are MNHEY and SVGEGT. The CDR3 protein is CASNLQGSYNEQFF. CDR3 in DNA: TGTGCCAGCAACCTACAGGGGTCCTACAATGAGCAGTTCTTC.

This sequence joins TRBV14 and TRBJ2-5, with a tentative D call TRBD2 (5 bases). V lost 2 bases, J lost 4 bases, and 14 bases lay in between. Germline V gives CDR1 SGHDN, CDR2 FVKESK. The CDR3 runs to 15 residues. The DNA for the CDR3 is TGTGCCAGCAGCCAAACGGGGATCCTCCGAGAGACCCAGTACTTC. Amino acids: CASSQTGILRETQYF. Based on the CDR3 plus reference TRBV14 and TRBJ2-5, the full variable domain is EAGVTQFPSHSVIEKGQTVTLRCDPISGHDNLYWYRRVMGKEIKFLLHFVKESKQDESGMPNNRFLAERTGGTYSTLKVQPAELEDSGVYFCASSQTGILRETQYFGPGTRLLVL.

The chain combines TRBV11-2 with TRBJ2-3, with D hard to call. Trimming took off 4 bases at V and 4 bases at J, with 3 bases between the two ends. CDR3 length equals 11 residues. The germline V gene has CDR1 SGHAT and CDR2 FQNNGV. CDR3 in DNA: TGTGCCAGCAGCTCCGCAGATACGCAGTATTTT. Translating gives CASSSADTQYF.

This rearrangement joins TRBV12-3 or TRBV12-4 to TRBJ1-2; 8 nucleotides match TRBD1. The CDR3 loop spans 14 amino acids. Unmatched junction bases numbered 3, after V lost 2 bases and J lost 4 bases. CDR3 in amino acids: CASSLLGQGYGYTF. The DNA of the CDR3 is TGTGCCAGCAGTTTATTAGGACAGGGCTATGGCTACACCTTC.

The rearrangement uses TRBV11-3 and TRBJ2-1; TRBD2 agrees at 12 bases. The J segment lost 10 bases and the V segment lost 1 base, leaving 11 bases of the junction unmatched. The germline V gene has CDR1 SGHNT and CDR2 YENEEA. The CDR3 spans 17 residues. CDR3 DNA sequence: TGTGCCAGCAGCTTAGTTTCTAGCGGGAGGGCCTCTGGGGAGCAGTTCTTC. Residues: CASSLVSSGRASGEQFF.

This clonotype is a singleton in its sample. Relative to the germline gene, one junction end is altered; a read error may explain this. The chain employs TRBV9 and TRBJ1-2, with D unresolved. The V gene's germline CDR1 is SGDLS and CDR2 YYNGEE. The CDR3 is 13 residues long. CDR3 residues: CACSDDGEYGYTF. DNA of the CDR3: TGTGCCTGCAGCGACGACGGAGAGTATGGCTACACCTTC.

In this sample, this clonotype turned up once. The V gene is TRBV24-1, the J gene TRBJ2-7, with D maybe TRBD2 (5 bases). Trimming took off 6 bases at V and 1 base at J, with 9 bases between the two ends. Germline CDR1 and CDR2: KGHDR and SFDVKD. This CDR3 region has 13 residues. This CDR3 reads CATSPRGSYEQYV. As DNA, the CDR3 is TGTGCCACCAGTCCCCGGGGTTCCTACGAGCAGTACGTC.

This clonotype was seen a handful of times. The genes are TRBV24-1 and TRBJ2-1, with 9 positions matching TRBD1. This CDR3 is built from 14 residues. Germline loops: CDR1 KGHDR, CDR2 SFDVKD. V was clipped by 6 bases and J by 8 bases; unmatched bases: 7. CDR3 sequence reads: CATSSGQGSDEQFF. CDR3 bases: TGTGCCACCAGTTCAGGACAGGGGAGCGATGAGCAGTTCTTC.

This chain joins TRBV12-3 or TRBV12-4 and TRBJ1-6, with D tentatively TRBD1 (6 bases). V shed 4 bases and J shed 6 bases, with 10 bases lying between them. CDR3 size: 14 residues. The DNA of the CDR3 is TGTGCCAGCAGTTCAGGGGATAGTAATTCACCCCTCCACTTT. Protein: CASSSGDSNSPLHF.

This clonotype was counted a single time. The chain combines TRBV4-1 with TRBJ1-1; D is perhaps TRBD1 (6 bases). V was pared by 4 bases and J by 8 bases, with 17 bases between. Germline V lookup: CDR1 MGHRA, CDR2 YSYEKL. The CDR3 runs to 14 residues. The CDR3 region has the DNA TGCGCCAGCAGCCCTTTCGACAGAGGACAGGAAGCTTTCTTT. This codes for CASSPFDRGQEAFF.

V usage is TRBV20-1 and J usage is TRBJ2-7; TRBD1 aligns across 9 bases. CDR1 is DFQATT, CDR2 SNEGSKA, per germline (reference sequence). The CDR3 totals 14 residues. With 3 bases clipped from V and 3 bases from J, the junction kept 6 bases outside the gene matches. CDR3 nucleotides: TGCAGTGCTAGGGAGGGACAGGGTAACTACGAGCAGTACTTC. The encoded protein is CSAREGQGNYEQYF.